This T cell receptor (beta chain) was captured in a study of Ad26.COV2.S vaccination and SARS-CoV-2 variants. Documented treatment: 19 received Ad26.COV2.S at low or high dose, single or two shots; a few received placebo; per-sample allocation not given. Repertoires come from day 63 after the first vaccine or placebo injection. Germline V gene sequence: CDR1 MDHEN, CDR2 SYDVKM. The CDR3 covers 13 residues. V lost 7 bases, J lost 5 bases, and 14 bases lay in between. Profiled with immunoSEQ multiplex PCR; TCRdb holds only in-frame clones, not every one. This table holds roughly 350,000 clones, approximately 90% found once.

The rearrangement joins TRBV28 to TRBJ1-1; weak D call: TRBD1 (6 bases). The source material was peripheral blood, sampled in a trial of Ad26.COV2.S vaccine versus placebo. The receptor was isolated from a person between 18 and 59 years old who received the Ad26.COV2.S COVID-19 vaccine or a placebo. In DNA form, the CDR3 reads TGTGCCAGCACTGGCGGGGGGCGTACTGAAGCTTTCTTT. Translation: CASTGGGRTEAFF.